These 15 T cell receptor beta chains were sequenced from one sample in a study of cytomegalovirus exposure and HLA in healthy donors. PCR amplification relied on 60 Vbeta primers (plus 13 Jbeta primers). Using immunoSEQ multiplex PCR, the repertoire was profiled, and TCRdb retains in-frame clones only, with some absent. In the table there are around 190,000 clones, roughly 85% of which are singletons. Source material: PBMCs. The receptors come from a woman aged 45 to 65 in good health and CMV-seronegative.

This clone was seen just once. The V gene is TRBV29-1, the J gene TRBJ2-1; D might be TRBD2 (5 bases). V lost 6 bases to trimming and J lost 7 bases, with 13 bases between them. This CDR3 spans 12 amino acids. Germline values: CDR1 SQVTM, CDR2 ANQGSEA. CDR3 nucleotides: TGCAGCGTCGCTAGCCCTGGGAATGAGCAGTTCTTC. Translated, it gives CSVASPGNEQFF.

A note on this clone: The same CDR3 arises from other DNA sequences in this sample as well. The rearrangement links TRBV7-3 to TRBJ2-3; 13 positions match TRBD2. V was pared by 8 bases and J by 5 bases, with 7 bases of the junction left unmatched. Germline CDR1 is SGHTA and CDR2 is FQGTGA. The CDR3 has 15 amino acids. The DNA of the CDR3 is TGTGCCAGCCGCGGACTAGCGGGAGACGGAGATACGCAGTATTTT. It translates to CASRGLAGDGDTQYF.

DNA for the CDR3: TGTGCCAGCAGTGGGAGACAGGGGATCCCAGATACGCAGTATTTT. Protein product: CASSGRQGIPDTQYF. The V call is TRBV27, the J call TRBJ2-3; 8 nucleotides line up with TRBD1. The V and J ends lost 5 bases and 4 bases, in that order; junction bases with no gene match: 8. The germline CDR1 and CDR2 sequences are MNHEY and SMNVEV (reference sequence). The CDR3 loop spans 15 amino acids.

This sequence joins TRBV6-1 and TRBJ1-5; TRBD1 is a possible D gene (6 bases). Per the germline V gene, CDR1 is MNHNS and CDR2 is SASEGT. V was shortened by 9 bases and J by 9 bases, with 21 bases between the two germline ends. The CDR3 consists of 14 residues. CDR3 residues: CASGWGTQGSPQHF. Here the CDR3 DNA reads TGTGCCAGTGGGTGGGGGACACAGGGATCGCCCCAGCATTTT.

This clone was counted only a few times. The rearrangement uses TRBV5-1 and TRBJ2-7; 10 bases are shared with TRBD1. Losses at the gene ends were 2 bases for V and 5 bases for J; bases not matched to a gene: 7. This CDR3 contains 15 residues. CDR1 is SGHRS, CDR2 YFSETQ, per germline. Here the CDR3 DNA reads TGCGCCAGCAGCTTACAGACAGGGGGCCGTAACGAGCAGTACTTC. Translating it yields CASSLQTGGRNEQYF.

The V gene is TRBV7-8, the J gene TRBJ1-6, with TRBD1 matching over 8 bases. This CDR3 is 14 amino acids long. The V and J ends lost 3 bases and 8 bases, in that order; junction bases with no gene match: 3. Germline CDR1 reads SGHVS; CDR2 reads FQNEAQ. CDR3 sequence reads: CASSFRGRDSPLHF. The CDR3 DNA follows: TGTGCCAGCAGCTTCAGGGGGCGAGATTCACCCCTCCACTTT.

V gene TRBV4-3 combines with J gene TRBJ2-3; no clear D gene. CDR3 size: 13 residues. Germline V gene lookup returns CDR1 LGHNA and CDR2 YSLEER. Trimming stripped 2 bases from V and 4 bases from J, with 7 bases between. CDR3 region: CASSQLDSDTQYF. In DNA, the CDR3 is TGCGCCAGCAGCCAACTAGATTCAGATACGCAGTATTTT.

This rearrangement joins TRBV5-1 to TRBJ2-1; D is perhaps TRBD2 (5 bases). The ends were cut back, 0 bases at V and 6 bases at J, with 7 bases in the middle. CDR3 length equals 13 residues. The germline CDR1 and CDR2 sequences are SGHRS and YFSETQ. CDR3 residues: CASSLALANEQFF. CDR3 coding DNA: TGCGCCAGCAGCTTGGCCCTAGCCAATGAGCAGTTCTTC.

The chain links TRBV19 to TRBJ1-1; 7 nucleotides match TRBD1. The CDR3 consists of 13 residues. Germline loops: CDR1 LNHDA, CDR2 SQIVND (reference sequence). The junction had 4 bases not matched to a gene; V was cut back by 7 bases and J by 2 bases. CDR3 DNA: TGTGCCAGTACCGACAGGGTAAACACTGAAGCTTTCTTT. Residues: CASTDRVNTEAFF.

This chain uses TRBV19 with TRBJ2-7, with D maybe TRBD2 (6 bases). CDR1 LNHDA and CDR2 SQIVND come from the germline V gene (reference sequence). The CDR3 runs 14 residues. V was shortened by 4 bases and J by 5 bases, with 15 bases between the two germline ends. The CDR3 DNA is TGTGCCAGTAGTAGGGCTAGCGACTCGAACGAGCAGTACTTC. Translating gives CASSRASDSNEQYF.

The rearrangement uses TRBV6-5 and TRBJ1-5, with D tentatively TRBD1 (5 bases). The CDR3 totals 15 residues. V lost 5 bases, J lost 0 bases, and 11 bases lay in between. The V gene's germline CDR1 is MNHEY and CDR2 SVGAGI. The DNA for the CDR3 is TGTGCCAGCAGTGGTGACAGCTATAGCAATCAGCCCCAGCATTTT. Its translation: CASSGDSYSNQPQHF.

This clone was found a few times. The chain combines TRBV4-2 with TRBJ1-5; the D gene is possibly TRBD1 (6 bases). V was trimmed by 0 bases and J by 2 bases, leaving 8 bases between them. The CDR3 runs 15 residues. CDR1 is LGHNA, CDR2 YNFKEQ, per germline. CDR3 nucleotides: TGTGCCAGCAGCCAAGATAAGGGGGGCAATCAGCCCCAGCATTTT. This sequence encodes CASSQDKGGNQPQHF.

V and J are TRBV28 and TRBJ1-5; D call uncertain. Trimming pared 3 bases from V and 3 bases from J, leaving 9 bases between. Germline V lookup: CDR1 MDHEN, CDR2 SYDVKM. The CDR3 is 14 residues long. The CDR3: CASSLRELNQPQHF. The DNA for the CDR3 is TGTGCCAGCAGTTTGAGGGAGCTCAATCAGCCCCAGCATTTT.

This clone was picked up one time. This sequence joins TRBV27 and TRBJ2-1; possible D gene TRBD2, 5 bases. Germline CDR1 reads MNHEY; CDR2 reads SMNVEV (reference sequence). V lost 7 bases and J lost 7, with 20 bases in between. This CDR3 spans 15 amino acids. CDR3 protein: CASTQRGRHGNEQFF. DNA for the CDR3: TGTGCCAGCACCCAACGGGGAAGGCATGGAAATGAGCAGTTCTTC.

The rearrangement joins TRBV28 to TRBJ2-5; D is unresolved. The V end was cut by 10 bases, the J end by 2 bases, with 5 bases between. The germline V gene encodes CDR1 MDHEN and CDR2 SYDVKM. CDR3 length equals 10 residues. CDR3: CATRQETQYF. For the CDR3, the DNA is TGTGCCACCCGTCAAGAGACCCAGTACTTC.